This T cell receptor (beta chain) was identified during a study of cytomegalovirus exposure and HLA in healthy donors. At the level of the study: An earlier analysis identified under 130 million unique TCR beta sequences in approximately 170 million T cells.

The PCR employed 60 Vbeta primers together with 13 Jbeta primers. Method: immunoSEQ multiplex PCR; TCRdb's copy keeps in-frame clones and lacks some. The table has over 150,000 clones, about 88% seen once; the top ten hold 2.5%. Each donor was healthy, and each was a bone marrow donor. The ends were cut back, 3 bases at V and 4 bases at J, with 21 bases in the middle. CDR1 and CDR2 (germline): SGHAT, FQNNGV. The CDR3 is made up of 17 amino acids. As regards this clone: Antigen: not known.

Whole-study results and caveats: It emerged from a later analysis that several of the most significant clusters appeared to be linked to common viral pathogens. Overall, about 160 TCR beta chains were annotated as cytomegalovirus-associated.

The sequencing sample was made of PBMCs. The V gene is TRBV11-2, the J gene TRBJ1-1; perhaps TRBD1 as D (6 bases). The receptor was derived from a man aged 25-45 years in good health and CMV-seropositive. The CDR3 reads CASSFYVPGGAGTEAFF. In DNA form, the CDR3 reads TGTGCCAGCAGCTTTTACGTCCCTGGGGGCGCGGGCACTGAAGCTTTCTTT.